The present T cell receptor (beta chain) was sequenced within a study of T-cell reconstitution after alpha-beta-depleted transplantation in children. Overall study findings and caveats: It was newly produced T cells that mostly accounted for T-cell counts and diversity one year after transplant. High day-60 TCRbeta diversity in some patients came from surviving recipient T cells and thymic progenitors. Roughly two months post-transplant, alpha-beta T cells reportedly originated from several hundred graft clones that had expanded.

This clonotype has only a few counts. Its target is unknown. Unique molecular identifiers were incorporated when the TCRbeta library was constructed. TCRdb used MiXCR to reprocess the PCR reads, holding one entry per CDR3 protein. This repertoire shows around 370,000 distinct CDR3 sequences, under 20% found once; its top ten account for around two fifths. The sample here was PBMCs, mostly from graft donor cells, taken 360 days after TCRalphabeta/CD19-depleted stem cell transplant. This TCR derives from a male patient aged 2 to 10 who had a stem cell transplant for acute lymphoblastic leukemia, so the T cells may come from the graft donor.

DNA of the CDR3: TGTGCCAGCAGCACTTCTGCCCGGGCGCAGCCCCAGCATTTT. Its translation is CASSTSARAQPQHF. The chain recombines TRBV7-2 with TRBJ1-5; no clear D gene. This CDR3 has 14 amino acids. V lost 5 bases and J lost 7, with 15 bases in between. Germline CDR1 SGHTA, CDR2 FQGNSA.